This T cell receptor beta chain derives from a study of T cells in localized non-small cell lung cancer. Germline lookup yields CDR1 SGHTA and CDR2 FQGNSA. The V end lost 1 base, the J end lost 2 bases, and 6 bases lay between the germline ends. The CDR3 extends over 14 amino acids. Some clones are missing from TCRdb's copy, which holds only in-frame ones; the method was immunoSEQ multiplex PCR. The profile shows approximately 31,000 clones, approximately 78% of them singletons. The V and J genes are TRBV7-2 and TRBJ1-3; D not resolved. Sequencing was performed on peripheral blood, taken before any cancer treatment. The clonotype originates from a male donor aged 60 or over with stage II squamous cell lung carcinoma. CDR3 sequence (DNA): TGTGCCAGCAGCTTAGGATCAGCTGGAAACACCATATATTTT. It translates to CASSLGSAGNTIYF.